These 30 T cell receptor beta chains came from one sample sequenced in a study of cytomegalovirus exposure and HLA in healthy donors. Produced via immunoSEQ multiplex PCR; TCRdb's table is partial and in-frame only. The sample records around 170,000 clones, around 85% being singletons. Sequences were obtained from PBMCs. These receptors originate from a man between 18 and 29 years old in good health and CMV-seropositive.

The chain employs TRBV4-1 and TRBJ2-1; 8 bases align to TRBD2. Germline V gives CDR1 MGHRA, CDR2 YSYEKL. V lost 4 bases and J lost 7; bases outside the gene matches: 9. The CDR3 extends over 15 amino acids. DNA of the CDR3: TGCGCCAGCAGCCTCACTAGCGGTCCCGCTAATGAGCAGTTCTTC. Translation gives CASSLTSGPANEQFF.

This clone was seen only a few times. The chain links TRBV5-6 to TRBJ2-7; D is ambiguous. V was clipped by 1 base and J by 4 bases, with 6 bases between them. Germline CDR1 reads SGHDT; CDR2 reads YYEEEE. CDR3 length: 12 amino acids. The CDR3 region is CASSLQVYEQYF. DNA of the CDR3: TGTGCCAGCAGCTTGCAGGTATACGAGCAGTACTTC.

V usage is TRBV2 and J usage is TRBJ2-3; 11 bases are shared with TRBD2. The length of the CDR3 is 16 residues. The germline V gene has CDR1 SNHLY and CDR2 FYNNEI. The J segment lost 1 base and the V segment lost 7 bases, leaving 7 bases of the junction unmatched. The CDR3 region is CASKGGTSGRTDTQYF. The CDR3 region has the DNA TGTGCCAGCAAGGGTGGGACTAGCGGACGCACAGATACGCAGTATTTT.

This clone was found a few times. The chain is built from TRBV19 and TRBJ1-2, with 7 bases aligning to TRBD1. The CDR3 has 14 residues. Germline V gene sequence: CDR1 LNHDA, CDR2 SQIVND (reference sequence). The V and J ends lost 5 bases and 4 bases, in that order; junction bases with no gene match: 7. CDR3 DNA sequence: TGTGCCAGTAGTGCACAGGGGAAGGGCTATGGCTACACCTTC. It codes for CASSAQGKGYGYTF.

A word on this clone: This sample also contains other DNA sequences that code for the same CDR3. The CDR3 nucleotides read TGTGCCAGCAGTGACTCACAGGGGGCAGATACGCAGTATTTT. Its protein is CASSDSQGADTQYF. The chain recombines TRBV6-4 with TRBJ2-3; 8 positions agree with TRBD1. After removal of 0 bases from V and 4 bases from J, the junction contained 0 bases not matched to a gene. Germline CDR1 reads MRHNA; CDR2 reads SNTAGT. The CDR3 consists of 14 residues.

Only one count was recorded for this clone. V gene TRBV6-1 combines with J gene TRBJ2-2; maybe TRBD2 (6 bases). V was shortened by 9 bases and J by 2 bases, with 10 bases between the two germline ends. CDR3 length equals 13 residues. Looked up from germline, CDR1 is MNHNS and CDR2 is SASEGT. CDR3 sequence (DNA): TGTGCCAGTGGGGAGGTTAACACCGGGGAGCTGTTTTTT. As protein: CASGEVNTGELFF.

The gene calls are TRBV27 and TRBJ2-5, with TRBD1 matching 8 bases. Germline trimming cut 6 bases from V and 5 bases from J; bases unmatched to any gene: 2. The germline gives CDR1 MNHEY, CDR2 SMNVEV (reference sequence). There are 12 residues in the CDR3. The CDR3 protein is CASSTGGETQYF. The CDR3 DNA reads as TGTGCCAGCAGCACAGGGGGGGAGACCCAGTACTTC.

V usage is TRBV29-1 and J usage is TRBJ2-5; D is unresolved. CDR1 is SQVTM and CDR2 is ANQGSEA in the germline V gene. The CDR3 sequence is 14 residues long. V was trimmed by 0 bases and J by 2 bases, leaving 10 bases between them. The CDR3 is CSVEEGVGQETQYF. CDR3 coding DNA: TGCAGCGTTGAAGAAGGAGTCGGACAAGAGACCCAGTACTTC. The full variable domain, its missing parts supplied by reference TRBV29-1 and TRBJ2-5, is SAVISQKPSRDICQRGTSLTIQCQVDSQVTMMFWYRQQPGQSLTLIATANQGSEATYESGFVIDKFPISRPNLTFSTLTVSNMSPEDSSIYLCSVEEGVGQETQYFGPGTRLLVL.

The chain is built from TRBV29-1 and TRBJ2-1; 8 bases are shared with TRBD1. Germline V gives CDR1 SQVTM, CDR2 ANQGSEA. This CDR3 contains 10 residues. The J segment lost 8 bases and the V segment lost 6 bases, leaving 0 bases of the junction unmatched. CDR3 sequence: CSVQGDEQFF. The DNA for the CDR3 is TGCAGCGTACAGGGGGATGAGCAGTTCTTC.

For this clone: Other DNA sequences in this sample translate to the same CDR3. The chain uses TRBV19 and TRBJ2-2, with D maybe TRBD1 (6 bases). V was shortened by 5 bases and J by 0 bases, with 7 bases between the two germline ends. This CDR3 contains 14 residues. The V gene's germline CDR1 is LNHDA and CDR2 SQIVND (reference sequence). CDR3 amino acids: CASSRTANTGELFF. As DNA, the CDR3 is TGTGCCAGTAGTCGGACAGCGAACACCGGGGAGCTGTTTTTT. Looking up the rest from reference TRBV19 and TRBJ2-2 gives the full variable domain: DGGITQSPKYLFRKEGQNVTLSCEQNLNHDAMYWYRQDPGQGLRLIYYSQIVNDFQKGDIAEGYSVSREKKESFPLTVTSAQKNPTAFYLCASSRTANTGELFFGEGSRLTVL.

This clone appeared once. The CDR3 bases are TGTGCCTGGAGTAGAACCGGCGGCAGCAATCAGCCCCAGCATTTT. Encoded protein: CAWSRTGGSNQPQHF. The J gene is TRBJ1-5, the V gene TRBV30, with D hard to call. V was clipped by 2 bases and J by 1 base, with 12 bases between them. The CDR3 contains 15 residues. The V gene's germline CDR1 is GTSNPN and CDR2 SVGIG (reference sequence). The entire variable domain, with the rest obtained from reference TRBV30 and TRBJ1-5, is as follows: SQTIHQWPATLVQPVGSPLSLECTVEGTSNPNLYWYRQAAGRGLQLLFYSVGIGQISSEVPQNLSASRPQDRQFILSSKKLLLSDSGFYLCAWSRTGGSNQPQHFGDGTRLSIL.

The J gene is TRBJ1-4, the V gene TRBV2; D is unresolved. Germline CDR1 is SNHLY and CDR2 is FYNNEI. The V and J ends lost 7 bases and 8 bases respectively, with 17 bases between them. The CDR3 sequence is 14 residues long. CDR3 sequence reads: CASNPNFTGEKLFF. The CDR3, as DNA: TGTGCCAGCAATCCGAATTTTACGGGAGAAAAACTGTTTTTT.

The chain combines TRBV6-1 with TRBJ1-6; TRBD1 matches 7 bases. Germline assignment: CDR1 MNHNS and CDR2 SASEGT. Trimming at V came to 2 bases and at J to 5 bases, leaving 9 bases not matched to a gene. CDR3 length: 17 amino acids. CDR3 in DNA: TGTGCCAGCAGTGAAACTCCAGGGGGAGTAGATAATTCACCCCTCCACTTT. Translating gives CASSETPGGVDNSPLHF.

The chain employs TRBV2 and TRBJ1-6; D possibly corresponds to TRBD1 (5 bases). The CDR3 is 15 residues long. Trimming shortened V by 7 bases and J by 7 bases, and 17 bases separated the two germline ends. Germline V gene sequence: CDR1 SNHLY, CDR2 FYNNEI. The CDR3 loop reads CASTVPGEGNSPLHF. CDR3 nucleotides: TGTGCCAGCACTGTCCCGGGGGAAGGGAATTCACCCCTCCACTTT.

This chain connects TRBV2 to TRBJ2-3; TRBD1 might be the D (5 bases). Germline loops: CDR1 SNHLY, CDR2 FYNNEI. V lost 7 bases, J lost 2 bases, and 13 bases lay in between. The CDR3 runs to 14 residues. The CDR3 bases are TGTGCCAGCAAAGCGCGACAGACCACAGATACGCAGTATTTT. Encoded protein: CASKARQTTDTQYF.

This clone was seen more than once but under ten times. The CDR3 here is CASNQETGELFF. The CDR3 DNA follows: TGTGCCAGCAATCAGGAAACCGGGGAGCTGTTTTTT. The rearrangement joins TRBV6-1 to TRBJ2-2; D is undetermined. The V gene lost 7 bases and the J gene lost 5 bases, with 8 bases spanning the gap. CDR1 is MNHNS, CDR2 SASEGT, per germline. The CDR3 extends over 12 amino acids.

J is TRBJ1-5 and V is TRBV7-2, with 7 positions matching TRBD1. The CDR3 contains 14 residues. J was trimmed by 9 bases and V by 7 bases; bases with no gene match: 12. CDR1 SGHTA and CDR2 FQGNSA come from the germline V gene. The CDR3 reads CASTPDRDRPPQHF. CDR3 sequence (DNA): TGTGCCAGCACCCCAGACAGGGATCGACCGCCCCAGCATTTT.

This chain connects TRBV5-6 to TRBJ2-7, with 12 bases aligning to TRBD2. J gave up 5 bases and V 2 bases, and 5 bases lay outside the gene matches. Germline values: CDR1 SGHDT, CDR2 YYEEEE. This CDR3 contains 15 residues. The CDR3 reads CASSLRLAGVHEQYF. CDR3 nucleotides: TGTGCCAGCAGCTTACGACTAGCGGGAGTTCACGAGCAGTACTTC.

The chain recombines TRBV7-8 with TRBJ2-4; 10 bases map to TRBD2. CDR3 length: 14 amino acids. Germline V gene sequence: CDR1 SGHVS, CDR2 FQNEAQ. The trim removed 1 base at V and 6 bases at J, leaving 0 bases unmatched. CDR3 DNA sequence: TGTGCCAGCAGCTTAGGGACTAGCGGAAACATTCAGTACTTC. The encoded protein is CASSLGTSGNIQYF.

The chain's CDR3 is CASSLRGVETQYF. The CDR3 DNA follows: TGTGCCAGCAGTTTAAGGGGTGTGGAGACCCAGTACTTC. The V and J genes are TRBV27 and TRBJ2-5, with D maybe TRBD1 (5 bases). Germline V gene lookup returns CDR1 MNHEY and CDR2 SMNVEV (reference sequence). The CDR3 runs to 13 residues. V was trimmed by 2 bases and J by 5 bases, leaving 9 bases between them.

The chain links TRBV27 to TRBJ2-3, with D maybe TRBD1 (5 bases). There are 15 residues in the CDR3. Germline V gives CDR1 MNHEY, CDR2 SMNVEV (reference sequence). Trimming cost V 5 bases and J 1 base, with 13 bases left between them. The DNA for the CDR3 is TGTGCCAGCAGTGCTGGGGCCGAAGGCACAGATACGCAGTATTTT. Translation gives CASSAGAEGTDTQYF.

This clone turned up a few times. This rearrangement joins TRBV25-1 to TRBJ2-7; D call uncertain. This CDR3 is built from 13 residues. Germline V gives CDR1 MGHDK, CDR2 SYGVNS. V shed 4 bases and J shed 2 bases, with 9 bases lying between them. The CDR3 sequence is CASSAPVPYEQYF. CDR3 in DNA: TGTGCCAGCAGTGCCCCGGTTCCCTACGAGCAGTACTTC.

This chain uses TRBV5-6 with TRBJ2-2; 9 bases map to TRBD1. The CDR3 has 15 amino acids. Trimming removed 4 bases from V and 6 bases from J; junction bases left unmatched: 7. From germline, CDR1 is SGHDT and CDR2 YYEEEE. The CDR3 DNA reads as TGTGCCAGCAGCCGAGGGACAGGGAATGCCGGGGAGCTGTTTTTT. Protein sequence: CASSRGTGNAGELFF.

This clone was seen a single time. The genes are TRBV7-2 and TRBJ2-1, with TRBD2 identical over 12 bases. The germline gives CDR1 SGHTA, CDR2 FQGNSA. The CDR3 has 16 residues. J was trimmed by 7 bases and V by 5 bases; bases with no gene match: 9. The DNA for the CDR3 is TGTGCCAGCAGCCAGTCCCTAGCGGGGGGGTGGAATGAGCAGTTCTTC. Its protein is CASSQSLAGGWNEQFF.

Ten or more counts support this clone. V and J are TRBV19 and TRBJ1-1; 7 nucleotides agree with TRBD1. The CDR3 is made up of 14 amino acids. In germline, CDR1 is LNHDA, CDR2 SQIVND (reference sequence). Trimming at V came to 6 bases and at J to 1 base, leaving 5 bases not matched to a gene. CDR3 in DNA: TGTGCCAGTAGGGGCAGGGGGGCGAACACTGAAGCTTTCTTT. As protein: CASRGRGANTEAFF. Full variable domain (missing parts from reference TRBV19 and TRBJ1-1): DGGITQSPKYLFRKEGQNVTLSCEQNLNHDAMYWYRQDPGQGLRLIYYSQIVNDFQKGDIAEGYSVSREKKESFPLTVTSAQKNPTAFYLCASRGRGANTEAFFGQGTRLTVV.

CDR3 in amino acids: CASSAGGSAGGYTF. DNA of the CDR3: TGTGCCAGCAGTGCGGGGGGAAGCGCAGGGGGCTACACCTTC. This chain joins TRBV6-4 and TRBJ1-2; D possibly corresponds to TRBD1 (5 bases). This CDR3 region has 14 residues. The germline CDR1 and CDR2 sequences are MRHNA and SNTAGT. Deletions cut 4 bases from V and 8 bases from J, with 17 bases between.

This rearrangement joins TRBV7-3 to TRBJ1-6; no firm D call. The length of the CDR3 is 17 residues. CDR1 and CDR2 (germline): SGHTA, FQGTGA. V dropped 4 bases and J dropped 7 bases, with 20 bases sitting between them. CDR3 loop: CASSSTEGGIANSPLHF. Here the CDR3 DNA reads TGTGCCAGCAGCTCGACGGAAGGCGGAATTGCGAATTCACCCCTCCACTTT.

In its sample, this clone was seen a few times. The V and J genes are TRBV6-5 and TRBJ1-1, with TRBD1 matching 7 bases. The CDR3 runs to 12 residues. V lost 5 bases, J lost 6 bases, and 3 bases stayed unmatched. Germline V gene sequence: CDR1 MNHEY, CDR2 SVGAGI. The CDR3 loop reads CASSNTGAEAFF. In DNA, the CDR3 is TGTGCCAGCAGTAATACAGGGGCTGAAGCTTTCTTT.

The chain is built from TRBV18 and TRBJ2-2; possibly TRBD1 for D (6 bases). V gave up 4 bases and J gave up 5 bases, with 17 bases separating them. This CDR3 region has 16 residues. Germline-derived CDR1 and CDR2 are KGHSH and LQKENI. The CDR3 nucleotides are TGTGCCAGCTCACGCTCGGACAGCAAATTAACCGGGGAGCTGTTTTTT. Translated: CASSRSDSKLTGELFF.

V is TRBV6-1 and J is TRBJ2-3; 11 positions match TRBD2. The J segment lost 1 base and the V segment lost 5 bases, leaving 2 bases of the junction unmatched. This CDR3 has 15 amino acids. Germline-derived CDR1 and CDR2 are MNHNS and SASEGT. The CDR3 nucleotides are TGTGCCAGCAGTTCACTAGCGGGGGGCACAGATACGCAGTATTTT. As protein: CASSSLAGGTDTQYF.